This T cell receptor beta chain was sequenced for a study of blood T cell repertoires in COVID-19 (TCRdb year 2020). Study-wide context: Samples from collaborators originated in the United States, Italy and Spain and spanned both the acute and convalescent phases of COVID-19. The prospective study material was composed of cDNA or gDNA derived from T cells, B-cell-depleted T cells, or PBMCs. Deeply sampled blood TCRbeta repertoires from subjects exposed to, actively infected with, or recovered from COVID-19 were included in the dataset. The repertoires were released in a freely available public database meant as a resource for research on the immune response to SARS-CoV-2. Samples were obtained from the ongoing ImmuneRACE study (first 160 participants) and from approximately 1,200 subjects provided by 6 global collaborators. Nearly every sample came with metadata listing a de-identified subject ID, COVID-19 status, age in years and sex. Where HLA class I and class II types were available, the types were taken from metadata supplied by the sample provider, not from assay-based typing.

In the case of this clone: Its antigen target is currently unknown. There are no base qualities to consult, and no much larger clone falls within one base.

Overall results and qualifications from the work: The amount of clinical and demographic metadata varied by source and participant and was provided uncurated.

TCRbeta CDR3 regions were amplified from genomic DNA by means of the immunoSEQ Assay, a bias-controlled multiplex PCR. The source study handled its data this way. Within the assay, amplification of reference gene primers was used to estimate how many nucleated cells each sample contained. To quantify the absolute abundance of each unique TCRbeta CDR3 rearrangement, sequence reads were collapsed and filtered. For each sample, productive Simpson clonality was calculated as the square root of Simpson's diversity index over productive rearrangements. What TCRdb holds here is the immuneACCESS table cut down to in-frame rearrangements. Part of the clones is not present; checked against another copy, under half of the missing clones reflect an unresolved V gene, and the others are unexplained. Clonal size and the V and J genes are those of that table, whereas D and trimming came from the DNA. The sample records 280,000 or so clones, about 85% of which are singletons. The top ten clones comprise around 2.3% of the sample.

In the prospective study, participants were 18 to 89 years old, resided in fewer than 25 geographic areas of the United States, and were enrolled through a virtual design. To assign participants to cohorts, the prospective study relied on clinical history that participants themselves reported in a screening survey and a study questionnaire. Recovered participants in ImmuneRACE Cohort 3 were defined by two consecutive negative NP/OP PCR tests, clearance by a healthcare professional, or resolution of symptoms. In the prospective study, whole blood, serum and a nasopharyngeal or oropharyngeal swab were collected from each participant by mobile phlebotomists. Additional blood draws and questionnaires over a 2-month period could optionally be provided by prospective study participants. Prospective study blood samples were shipped either frozen or at room temperature before DNA extraction. As encoded in the germline V gene, CDR1 is LGHNA while CDR2 is YSLEER. The CDR3, from cysteine to phenylalanine, totals 15 residues. The retained sequence is limited to the CDR3, 45 bases, with the frame set at the first base. After removal of 0 bases from V and 4 bases from J, the junction retains 3 bases not matched to a gene.

This receptor was taken from a woman aged 50 to 65 who had recovered from COVID-19. The rearrangement joined TRBV4-3 to TRBJ2-1; TRBD2 aligns with 7 central bases. Sequenced material: PBMCs or T cells enriched from blood (not recorded which). This receptor carries the CDR3 CASSQDTSAYNEQFF. Here is the DNA: TGCGCCAGCAGCCAAGATACTAGCGCGTACAATGAGCAGTTCTTC.